Following are 9 T cell receptor beta chains from one sample sequenced in a study of T cells after yellow fever vaccination. TCRdb itself ran the 5' RACE reads through MiXCR, one entry per CDR3 protein. The repertoire holds a few hundred thousand distinct CDR3 sequences, with under 9% as singletons. The sample here was CD4+ T cells sorted from PBMCs, taken 5 days after the yellow fever booster vaccination. The source is a man aged 18 to 35 who received the YFV17D yellow fever vaccine.

The table lists this clonotype with a few counts. J is TRBJ2-3 and V is TRBV20-1; D call uncertain. Trimming removed 7 bases from V and 0 bases from J, with 8 bases in between. This CDR3 is 12 amino acids long. Looked up from germline, CDR1 is DFQATT and CDR2 is SNEGSKA (reference sequence). This CDR3 reads CSGVASTDTQYF. The CDR3 nucleotides read TGCAGTGGTGTGGCTAGCACAGATACGCAGTATTTT.

This clonotype was recorded many times. The chain is built from TRBV5-1 and TRBJ2-6; D is unresolved. This CDR3 is built from 14 residues. The germline V and J ends were trimmed by 4 bases and 4 bases, with 9 bases remaining between them. In germline, CDR1 is SGHRS, CDR2 YFSETQ. The CDR3 DNA sequence: TGCGCCAGCAGCCTTCTCGAAGGGGCCAACGTCCTGACTTTC. It is translated as CASSLLEGANVLTF.

This rearrangement joins TRBV10-3 to TRBJ2-1; 12 nucleotides line up with TRBD2. Germline values: CDR1 ENHRY, CDR2 SYGVKD. The CDR3 has 14 residues. Trimming cost V 10 bases and J 6 bases; bases outside gene matches: 7. DNA of the CDR3: TGTGCCACTGGCCTAGCGGGGGGGCCCAATGAGCAGTTCTTC. Translated: CATGLAGGPNEQFF.

This clonotype was observed a handful of times. The rearrangement joins TRBV6-2 or TRBV6-3 to TRBJ2-1; tentative D call: TRBD1 (5 bases). The germline CDR1 and CDR2 sequences are MNHEY and SVGEGT. This CDR3 has 13 amino acids. The V end was cut by 8 bases, the J end by 6 bases, with 14 bases between. CDR3 coding DNA: TGTGCCAGCTCTAGGGGATGGGGCAATGAGCAGTTCTTC. Amino acids: CASSRGWGNEQFF.

The chain is built from TRBV5-6 and TRBJ1-1; no clear D gene. V lost 4 bases and J lost 0, with 13 bases in between. The CDR3 runs to 15 residues. CDR1 and CDR2 (germline): SGHDT, YYEEEE. CDR3 residues: CASSGGWRLNTEAFF. The CDR3 nucleotides read TGTGCCAGCAGCGGAGGCTGGAGGCTGAACACTGAAGCTTTCTTT.

This clonotype came up a few times. The rearrangement uses TRBV5-1 and TRBJ1-1; TRBD1 might be the D (5 bases). Trimming took off 0 bases at V and 6 bases at J, with 15 bases between the two ends. This CDR3 is built from 15 residues. Germline V gene sequence: CDR1 SGHRS, CDR2 YFSETQ. This CDR3 reads CASSLGLPRVPEAFF. CDR3 DNA sequence: TGCGCCAGCAGCTTGGGTTTACCCAGGGTCCCTGAAGCTTTCTTT.

This clonotype was recorded many times. In DNA form, the CDR3 reads TGTGCCAGCAGCTCGTTACAGATTATGAACACTGAAGCTTTCTTT. Its protein product is CASSSLQIMNTEAFF. The rearrangement links TRBV5-5 to TRBJ1-1; no clear D. V was shortened by 3 bases and J by 0 bases, with 12 bases between the two germline ends. Per germline, CDR1 SGHKS and CDR2 YYEKEE (reference sequence). The CDR3 consists of 15 residues.

The chain couples TRBV18 to TRBJ1-5, with TRBD1 identical over 9 bases. The V segment lost 5 bases and the J segment 1 base; nucleotides outside the gene matches: 3. Germline CDR1 KGHSH, CDR2 LQKENI. The CDR3 has 15 amino acids. CDR3 sequence: CASSIDRGSNQPQHF. The CDR3 region has the DNA TGTGCCAGCTCAATTGACAGGGGGAGCAATCAGCCCCAGCATTTT.

The chain employs TRBV25-1 and TRBJ2-1; 10 bases are a match to TRBD1. CDR1 is MGHDK and CDR2 is SYGVNS in the germline V gene. V dropped 4 bases and J dropped 0; count of bases not matched to a gene: 12. The CDR3 is made up of 19 amino acids. The CDR3 nucleotides are TGTGCCAGCAGTGGCACCCGGGACAGGGGATTTAGCTCCTACAATGAGCAGTTCTTC. It encodes CASSGTRDRGFSSYNEQFF.